Sequencing of this TCR beta chain was carried out in a study of T cell responses to AZD1222 COVID-19 vaccine. The study, taken as a whole, reports: White British ancestry dominated among donors, who included more females, and clonal diversity was possibly underestimated. Breadth and depth of Spike-specific TCRs rose after two AZD1222 doses. No day 14 peak samples; only post-peak repertoires were characterized. Researchers report vaccine-associated CD4 TCRs spanning spike, with dominance at 160-218 and 743-854.

The table came from immunoSEQ multiplex PCR; TCRdb's copy has only in-frame clones and leaves some out. The repertoire has 250,000 to 300,000 clones, about 94% of them found once; the top ten carry 0.5% to 0.7%. The junction had 6 bases not matched to a gene; V was cut back by 2 bases and J by 5 bases. Germline V gene lookup returns CDR1 MNHEY and CDR2 SVGAGI. The CDR3 consists of 15 residues. As regards this clone: Its specificity is not known.

V and J are TRBV6-5 and TRBJ2-3; 8 nucleotides line up with TRBD2. The clonotype comes from an adult who received the AZD1222 COVID-19 vaccine. Material: peripheral blood, obtained 28 days after the second AZD1222 dose. DNA for the CDR3: TGTGCCAGCAGTTACCGGGGGGGGCGGTTAGATACGCAGTATTTT. Protein sequence: CASSYRGGRLDTQYF.